Below, 23 T cell receptor beta chains from the same sample are listed, as sequenced in a study of CD8 T cells in Susac syndrome. Reverse transcription of roughly 0.5 to 1 ug RNA was carried out with random hexamers. TCRdb recomputed calls from the immunoSEQ multiplex PCR reads with MiXCR, one row per CDR3 protein. The sample has 150,000 or so distinct CDR3 sequences, about 96% seen once. Input material: CD4+ T cells from PBMCs. The source of these receptors is a human donor with Susac syndrome.

The genes are TRBV6-2 or TRBV6-3 and TRBJ1-6; D not resolved. Trimming shortened V by 7 bases and J by 7 bases, and 8 bases separated the two germline ends. Germline CDR1 reads MNHEY; CDR2 reads SVGEGT. This CDR3 is built from 12 residues. The CDR3 is CASKADNSPLHF. The DNA for the CDR3 is TGTGCCAGCAAGGCGGACAATTCACCCCTCCACTTT.

J is TRBJ1-5 and V is TRBV6-2 or TRBV6-3; D is ambiguous. Trimming removed 7 bases at V and 0 bases at J, with 10 bases between. This CDR3 spans 14 amino acids. Looked up from germline, CDR1 is MNHEY and CDR2 is SVGEGT. Written as DNA, the CDR3 is TGTGCCAGCAAAATACACCATAGCAATCAGCCCCAGCATTTT. This sequence encodes CASKIHHSNQPQHF.

This rearrangement joins TRBV27 to TRBJ1-1; TRBD1 might be the D (5 bases). The CDR3 loop spans 14 amino acids. Trimming removed 6 bases at V and 10 bases at J, with 21 bases between. Germline values: CDR1 MNHEY, CDR2 SMNVEV (reference sequence). The CDR3 is CASSGQGQFGRAFF. The CDR3 DNA is TGTGCCAGCAGCGGGCAGGGCCAATTTGGGCGAGCTTTCTTT.

This clonotype was seen a single time. The rearrangement links TRBV6-1 to TRBJ2-3; D unclear. CDR1 MNHNS and CDR2 SASEGT come from the germline V gene. The CDR3 sequence is 16 residues long. V gave up 6 bases and J gave up 2 bases, with 18 bases separating them. As DNA, the CDR3 is TGTGCCAGCAGCCTCGTGGACCCCCGATACACAGATACGCAGTATTTT. This sequence encodes CASSLVDPRYTDTQYF.

The chain is built from TRBV14 and TRBJ2-5; D unresolved. Germline loops: CDR1 SGHDN, CDR2 FVKESK. V dropped 1 base and J dropped 2 bases, with 11 bases sitting between them. The CDR3 totals 15 residues. The CDR3 DNA reads as TGTGCCAGCAGCCAAGGAATCTGGCGGCAAGAGACCCAGTACTTC. Its translation is CASSQGIWRQETQYF.

This sequence joins TRBV9 and TRBJ1-5; 7 bases line up with TRBD1. Germline V gives CDR1 SGDLS, CDR2 YYNGEE. Trimming cost V 3 bases and J 5 bases; bases outside gene matches: 8. CDR3 length: 15 residues. The CDR3 DNA sequence: TGTGCCAGCAGCGAGGAAGACAGGGCGGATCAGCCCCAGCATTTT. Protein sequence: CASSEEDRADQPQHF.

V usage is TRBV20-1 and J usage is TRBJ2-7; 7 bases agree with TRBD1. The CDR3 runs 14 residues. Germline CDR1 and CDR2: DFQATT and SNEGSKA (reference sequence). J gave up 2 bases and V 3 bases, and 7 bases lay outside the gene matches. As DNA, the CDR3 is TGCAGTGCTAGGCCGCCGGGACAGACCTACGAGCAGTACTTC. Protein sequence: CSARPPGQTYEQYF.

CDR3 nucleotide sequence: TGCGCCGGACCTGATCGACCCTACGAGCAGTACGTC. Its protein is CAGPDRPYEQYV. The rearrangement joins TRBV4-3 to TRBJ2-7; D is undetermined. Trimming pared 11 bases from V and 2 bases from J, leaving 13 bases between. Germline CDR1 is LGHNA and CDR2 is YSLEER. The CDR3 is made up of 12 amino acids.

The rearrangement uses TRBV10-3 and TRBJ1-5, with TRBD1 matching over 8 bases. CDR1 is ENHRY and CDR2 is SYGVKD in the germline V gene. The CDR3 is 13 residues long. V lost 5 bases and J lost 7; bases outside the gene matches: 4. CDR3 DNA sequence: TGTGCCATCAGTATGGACAGGGCCCAGCCCCAGCATTTT. It yields the protein CAISMDRAQPQHF.

The chain links TRBV7-8 to TRBJ1-5, with TRBD1 matching over 7 bases. The J segment lost 5 bases and the V segment lost 2 bases, leaving 9 bases of the junction unmatched. CDR3 length: 16 amino acids. Germline V lookup: CDR1 SGHVS, CDR2 FQNEAQ. The CDR3, as DNA: TGTGCCAGCAGCTTATCAAGGACAGGAAAATATCAGCCCCAGCATTTT. It specifies CASSLSRTGKYQPQHF.

The V call is TRBV9, the J call TRBJ1-2, with a possible D match to TRBD1 (5 bases). V was clipped by 2 bases and J by 5 bases, with 10 bases between them. Germline values: CDR1 SGDLS, CDR2 YYNGEE. CDR3 length equals 13 residues. As DNA, the CDR3 is TGTGCCAGCAGCGTGGAAGGGGCGTATGGCTACACCTTC. Protein product: CASSVEGAYGYTF.

This clonotype was picked up one time. This rearrangement joins TRBV27 to TRBJ2-7; perhaps TRBD1 as D (6 bases). V was cut by 5 bases and J by 0 bases, with 11 bases left in between. There are 14 residues in the CDR3. The germline CDR1 and CDR2 sequences are MNHEY and SMNVEV (reference sequence). In nucleotides, the CDR3 is TGTGCCAGCAGTATAAACAGGGCCTCCTACGAGCAGTACTTC. Protein sequence: CASSINRASYEQYF.

J is TRBJ1-1 and V is TRBV29-1; D uncertain. Germline assignment: CDR1 SQVTM and CDR2 ANQGSEA. The CDR3 spans 11 residues. V lost 4 bases and J 1 base, leaving 4 bases between the germline ends. The CDR3, as DNA: TGCAGCGTTGTGTGGAACACTGAAGCTTTCTTT. It translates to CSVVWNTEAFF.

The V call is TRBV20-1, the J call TRBJ1-1, with D hard to call. V was shortened by 7 bases and J by 0 bases, with 6 bases between the two germline ends. The CDR3 spans 11 residues. Germline CDR1 and CDR2: DFQATT and SNEGSKA (reference sequence). The CDR3 region is CSVYLNTEAFF. The CDR3 nucleotides read TGCAGTGTTTACTTGAACACTGAAGCTTTCTTT.

The J gene is TRBJ1-2, the V gene TRBV5-1; D perhaps matches TRBD1 (5 bases). This CDR3 contains 17 residues. The germline CDR1 and CDR2 sequences are SGHRS and YFSETQ. The V end lost 1 base, the J end lost 4 bases, and 20 bases lay between the germline ends. CDR3: CASSLSPGQDDVYGYTF. CDR3 nucleotide sequence: TGCGCCAGCAGCTTGAGTCCAGGGCAGGACGACGTCTATGGCTACACCTTC.

The genes are TRBV30 and TRBJ1-1; D unresolved. The CDR3 spans 12 residues. V shed 5 bases and J shed 10 bases, with 17 bases lying between them. Germline lookup yields CDR1 GTSNPN and CDR2 SVGIG (reference sequence). CDR3 in DNA: TGTGCCTGGGGGAGTGTAGCGCCGCCAGCTTTCTTT. Its translation is CAWGSVAPPAFF.

The V and J genes are TRBV29-1 and TRBJ2-7, with D perhaps matching TRBD1 or TRBD2 (5 bases each). The germline gives CDR1 SQVTM, CDR2 ANQGSEA. Deletions cut 8 bases from V and 3 bases from J, with 23 bases between. This CDR3 region has 15 residues. This chain's CDR3 is CSFKNGDRTNYEQYV. In DNA, the CDR3 is TGCAGCTTCAAAAACGGGGACCGGACAAACTACGAGCAGTACGTC.

This chain links TRBV5-6 with TRBJ1-1; 9 nucleotides agree with TRBD1. CDR3 size: 14 residues. J was trimmed by 12 bases and V by 5 bases; bases with no gene match: 14. CDR1 is SGHDT, CDR2 YYEEEE, per germline. This chain's CDR3 is CASRTSGTGRKTFF. CDR3 coding DNA: TGTGCCAGCAGGACCTCCGGGACAGGGAGGAAAACTTTCTTT.

The chain carries TRBV20-1 and TRBJ1-2; the match to TRBD1 covers 8 bases. The CDR3 covers 12 residues. Unmatched junction bases numbered 8, after V lost 6 bases and J lost 8 bases. Germline V gene data show CDR1 as DFQATT and CDR2 as SNEGSKA (reference sequence). The CDR3 here is CSAGDRSLGYTF. As DNA, the CDR3 is TGCAGTGCCGGGGACAGGTCTTTAGGCTACACCTTC.

This rearrangement joins TRBV7-2 to TRBJ2-5, with 8 bases aligning to TRBD1. CDR1 SGHTA and CDR2 FQGNSA come from the germline V gene. V lost 3 bases, J lost 6 bases, and 3 bases stayed unmatched. CDR3 size: 13 residues. CDR3 DNA: TGTGCCAGCAGCTTGGACAGGGAACAGACCCAGTACTTC. It yields the protein CASSLDREQTQYF.

The gene calls are TRBV20-1 and TRBJ2-5; TRBD1 or TRBD2 may be the D gene (5 bases each). The CDR3 is 12 residues long. The germline CDR1 and CDR2 sequences are DFQATT and SNEGSKA (reference sequence). V was trimmed by 6 bases and J by 5 bases, leaving 13 bases between them. CDR3 loop: CSAGDLAETQYF. In DNA form, the CDR3 reads TGCAGTGCCGGGGACCTCGCGGAGACCCAGTACTTC.

The V gene is TRBV30, the J gene TRBJ1-1; D may be TRBD1 (5 bases). V lost 2 bases and J 4 bases, leaving 17 bases between the germline ends. The CDR3 extends over 15 amino acids. Germline assignment: CDR1 GTSNPN and CDR2 SVGIG (reference sequence). The CDR3 nucleotides read TGTGCCTGGAGTAACCTCCAGGGCGGGAGCACTGAAGCTTTCTTT. It yields the protein CAWSNLQGGSTEAFF.

The table lists this clonotype with a count of one. The gene calls are TRBV10-3 and TRBJ1-1, with a possible D match to TRBD1 (6 bases). This CDR3 spans 15 amino acids. Germline values: CDR1 ENHRY, CDR2 SYGVKD. The V and J ends lost 0 bases and 0 bases respectively, with 8 bases between them. CDR3 residues: CAISESWTVNTEAFF. For the CDR3, the DNA is TGTGCCATCAGTGAGTCCTGGACAGTGAACACTGAAGCTTTCTTT.